Sequencing of this T cell receptor beta chain was carried out in a study of type 1 regulatory T cells. The overall study: T-allo10 is a Tr1-enriched, alloantigen-specific CD4 T cell product made in vitro.

This clonotype was observed a few times. Each CDR3 protein gets one entry after TCRdb re-called the reads with MiXCR. Counted here are about 100,000 distinct CDR3 sequences, less than 40% occurring once; the ten biggest clones make up less than 2.5%. The germline V and J ends were trimmed by 3 bases and 6 bases, with 7 bases remaining between them. The CDR3 has 12 residues. Looked up from germline, CDR1 is MGHRA and CDR2 is YSYEKL. This receptor was taken from a human donor in good health. This chain uses TRBV4-1 with TRBJ2-3; D remains ambiguous. The specimen sequenced was CD4+ T cells, either the whole sample or a sorted fraction (not recorded which). CDR3 nucleotide sequence: TGCGCCAGCAGCCACGAGCCGGATACGCAGTATTTT. Residues: CASSHEPDTQYF.